The entry below describes one T cell receptor (beta chain). These data originate in a study of shared T cell receptors in the human thymus. Germline V CDR1 and CDR2: LGHNA, YSLEER. This CDR3 is 14 amino acids long. Trimming took 6 bases from V and 2 from J, leaving 8 bases between them. Generated by immunoSEQ multiplex PCR, the TCRdb table keeps only in-frame clones and is missing some. The data show 630,000 or so clones, 87% seen once. The sample also formed part of further work on human thymus T cells. That work contributes: Thymic samples were excised during corrective heart operations. Biased V and J segment usage appeared in thymus and peripheral blood. Related research has reported that thymic repertoires overlap highly among unrelated individuals.

This sequence was found in a boy in the first two years of life with a congenital heart defect. This chain uses TRBV4-3 with TRBJ2-6; maybe TRBD2 (5 bases). The sequenced sample consisted of thymocytes. CDR3 sequence (DNA): TGCGCCAGCAGTACTAGGGCTGGGGCCAACGTCCTGACTTTC. This gives the protein CASSTRAGANVLTF.